This TCR beta chain was recovered during a study of blood T cell repertoires in COVID-19. On the study more broadly: Collection of acute and convalescent COVID-19 samples took place in the United States, Italy and Spain. Sample material is recorded as cDNA or gDNA derived from T cells, B-cell-depleted T cells, or PBMCs.

Study processing details: Nucleated cell number was recorded as an estimate derived from reference gene primer amplification. Only in-frame clones appear in the TCRdb table, and some are missing; sequencing was by immunoSEQ multiplex PCR. V and J calls and clone size come straight from that table; D and trimming were deduced from the DNA. The repertoire holds about 480,000 clones, with around 88% as singletons. This CDR3 has 14 residues. Germline V gene sequence: CDR1 LGHDT, CDR2 YNNKEL (reference sequence). V dropped 4 bases and J dropped 11; count of bases not matched to a gene: 10. The chain joins TRBV3-1 (or the pseudogene TRBV3-2) to TRBJ2-7, with 11 positions matching TRBD2. The source of this sequence is a woman aged 25 to 39 with acute or convalescent COVID-19. The material sequenced was peripheral blood. The CDR3 reads CASSLSGGAQLKYF. For the CDR3, the DNA is TGTGCCAGCAGCCTTAGCGGGGGGGCTCAACTCAAGTACTTC.